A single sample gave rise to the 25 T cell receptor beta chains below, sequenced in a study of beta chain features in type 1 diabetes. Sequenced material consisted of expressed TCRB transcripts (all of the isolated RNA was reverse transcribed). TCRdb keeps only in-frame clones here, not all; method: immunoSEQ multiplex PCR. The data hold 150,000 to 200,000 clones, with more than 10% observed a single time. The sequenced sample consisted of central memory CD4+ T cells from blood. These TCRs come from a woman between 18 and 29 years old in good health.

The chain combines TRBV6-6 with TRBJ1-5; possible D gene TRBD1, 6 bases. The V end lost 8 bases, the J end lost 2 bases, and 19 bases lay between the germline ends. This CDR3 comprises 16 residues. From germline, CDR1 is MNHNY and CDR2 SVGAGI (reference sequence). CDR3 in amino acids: CASYASGGAGNQPQHF. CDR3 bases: TGTGCCAGCTACGCCAGCGGGGGGGCTGGCAATCAGCCCCAGCATTTT.

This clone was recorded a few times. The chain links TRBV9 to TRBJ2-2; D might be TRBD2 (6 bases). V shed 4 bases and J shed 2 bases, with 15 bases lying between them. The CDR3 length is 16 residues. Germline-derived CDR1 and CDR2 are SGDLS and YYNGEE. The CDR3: CASSLLSGQNTGELFF. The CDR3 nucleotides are TGTGCCAGCAGCCTCCTTAGCGGCCAAAACACCGGGGAGCTGTTTTTT.

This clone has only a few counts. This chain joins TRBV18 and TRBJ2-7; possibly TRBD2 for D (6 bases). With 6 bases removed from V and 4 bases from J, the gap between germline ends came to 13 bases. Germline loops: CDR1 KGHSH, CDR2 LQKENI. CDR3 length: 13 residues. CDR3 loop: CASSLNGRYEQYF. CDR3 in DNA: TGTGCCAGCTCCCTCAATGGGAGGTACGAGCAGTACTTC.

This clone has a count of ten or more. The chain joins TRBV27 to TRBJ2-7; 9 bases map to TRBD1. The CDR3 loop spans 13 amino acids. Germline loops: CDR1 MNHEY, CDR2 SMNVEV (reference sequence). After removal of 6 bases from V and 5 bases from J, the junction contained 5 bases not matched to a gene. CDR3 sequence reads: CASRRDRDHEQYF. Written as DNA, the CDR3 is TGTGCCAGCAGACGGGACAGGGACCACGAGCAGTACTTC.

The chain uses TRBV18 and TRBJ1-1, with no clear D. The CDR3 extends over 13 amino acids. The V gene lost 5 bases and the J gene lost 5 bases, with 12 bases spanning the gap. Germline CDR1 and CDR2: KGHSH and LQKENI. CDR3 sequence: CASSSSEGTEAFF. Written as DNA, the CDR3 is TGTGCCAGCTCATCCTCGGAGGGTACTGAAGCTTTCTTT.

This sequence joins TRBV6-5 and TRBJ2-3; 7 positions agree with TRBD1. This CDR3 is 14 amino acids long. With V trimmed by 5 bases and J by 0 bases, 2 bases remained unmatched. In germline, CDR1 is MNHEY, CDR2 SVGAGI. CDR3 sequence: CASSEQGSTDTQYF. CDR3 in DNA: TGTGCCAGCAGTGAACAGGGGAGCACAGATACGCAGTATTTT.

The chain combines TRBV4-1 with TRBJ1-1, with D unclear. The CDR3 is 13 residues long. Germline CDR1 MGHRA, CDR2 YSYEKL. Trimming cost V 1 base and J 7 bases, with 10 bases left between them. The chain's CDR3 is CASSQVGQLEAFF. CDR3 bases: TGCGCCAGCAGCCAAGTTGGGCAGCTTGAAGCTTTCTTT.

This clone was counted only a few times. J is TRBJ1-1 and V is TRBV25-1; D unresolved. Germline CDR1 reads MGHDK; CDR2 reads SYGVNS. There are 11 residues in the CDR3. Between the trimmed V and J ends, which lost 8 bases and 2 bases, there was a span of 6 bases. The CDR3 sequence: CASGLNTEAFF. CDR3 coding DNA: TGTGCCAGCGGACTTAACACTGAAGCTTTCTTT.

In nucleotides, the CDR3 is TGTGCCTGGAGTGCCAGGGGGTCTGAAAAACTGTTTTTT. It is translated as CAWSARGSEKLFF. The chain links TRBV30 to TRBJ1-4, with 7 bases aligning to TRBD1. Trimming removed 1 base from V and 7 bases from J; junction bases left unmatched: 3. CDR3 length equals 13 residues. Looked up from germline, CDR1 is GTSNPN and CDR2 is SVGIG (reference sequence).

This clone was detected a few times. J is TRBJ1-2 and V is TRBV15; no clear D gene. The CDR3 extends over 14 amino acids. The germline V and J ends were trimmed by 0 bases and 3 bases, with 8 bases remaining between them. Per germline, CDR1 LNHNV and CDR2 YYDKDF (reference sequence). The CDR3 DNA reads TGTGCCACCAGCAGAGATGCGGTGTACTATGGCTACACCTTC. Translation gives CATSRDAVYYGYTF.

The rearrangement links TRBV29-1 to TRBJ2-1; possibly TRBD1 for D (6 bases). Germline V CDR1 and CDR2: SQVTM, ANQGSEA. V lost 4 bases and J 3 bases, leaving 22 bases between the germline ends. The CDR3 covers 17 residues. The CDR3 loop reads CSVAPEETGNRYNEQFF. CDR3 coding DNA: TGCAGCGTTGCACCAGAAGAAACAGGGAATCGCTACAATGAGCAGTTCTTC.

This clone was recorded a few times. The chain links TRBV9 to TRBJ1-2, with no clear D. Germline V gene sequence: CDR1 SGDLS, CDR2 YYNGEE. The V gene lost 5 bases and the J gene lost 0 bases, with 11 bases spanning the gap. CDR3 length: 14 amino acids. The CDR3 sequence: CASSRDGTNYGYTF. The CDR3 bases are TGTGCCAGCAGTCGTGACGGGACTAACTATGGCTACACCTTC.

The CDR3, as DNA: TGTGCCAGCAGCATTGGGACAGGGATTAACACCGGGGAGCTGTTTTTT. It specifies CASSIGTGINTGELFF. The genes are TRBV9 and TRBJ2-2; 9 positions agree with TRBD1. Germline V gene lookup returns CDR1 SGDLS and CDR2 YYNGEE. The V and J ends lost 4 bases and 2 bases, in that order; junction bases with no gene match: 6. CDR3 length: 16 amino acids.

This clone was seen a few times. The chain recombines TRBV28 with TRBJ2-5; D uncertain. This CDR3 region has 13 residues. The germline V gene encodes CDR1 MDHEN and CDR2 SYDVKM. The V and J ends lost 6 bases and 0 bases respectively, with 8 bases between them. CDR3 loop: CASSSEDQETQYF. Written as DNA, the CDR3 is TGTGCCAGCAGCTCAGAAGACCAAGAGACCCAGTACTTC.

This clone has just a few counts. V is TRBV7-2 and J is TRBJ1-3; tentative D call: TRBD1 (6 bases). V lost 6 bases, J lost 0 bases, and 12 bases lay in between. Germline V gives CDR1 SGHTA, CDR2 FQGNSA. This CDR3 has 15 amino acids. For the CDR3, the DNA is TGTGCCAGCAGGATCACAGGGCTCTCTGGAAACACCATATATTTT. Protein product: CASRITGLSGNTIYF.

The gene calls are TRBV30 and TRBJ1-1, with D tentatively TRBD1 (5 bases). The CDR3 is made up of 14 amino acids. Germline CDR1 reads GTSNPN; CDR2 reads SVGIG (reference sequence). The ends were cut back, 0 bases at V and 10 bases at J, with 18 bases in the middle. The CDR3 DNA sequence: TGTGCCTGGAGTGTAAGGGTCGGGCTGCAGGGAGCTTTCTTT. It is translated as CAWSVRVGLQGAFF.

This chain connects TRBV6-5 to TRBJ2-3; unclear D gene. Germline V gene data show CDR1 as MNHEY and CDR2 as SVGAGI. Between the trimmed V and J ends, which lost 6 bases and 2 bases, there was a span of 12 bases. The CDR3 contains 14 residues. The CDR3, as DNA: TGTGCCAGCAGGGCGGCCTTCTCCACAGATACGCAGTATTTT. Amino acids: CASRAAFSTDTQYF.

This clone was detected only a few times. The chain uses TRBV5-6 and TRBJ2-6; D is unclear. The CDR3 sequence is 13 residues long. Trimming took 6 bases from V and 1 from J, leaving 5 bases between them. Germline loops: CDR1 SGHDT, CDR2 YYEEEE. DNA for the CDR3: TGTGCCAGCATCAGATCTGGGGCCAACGTCCTGACTTTC. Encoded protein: CASIRSGANVLTF.

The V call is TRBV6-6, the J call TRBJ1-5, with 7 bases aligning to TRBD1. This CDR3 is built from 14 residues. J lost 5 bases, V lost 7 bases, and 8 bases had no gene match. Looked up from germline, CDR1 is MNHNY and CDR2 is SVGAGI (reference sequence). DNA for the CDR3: TGTGCCAGCAAAAAGGGGGCAGGGCATCAGCCCCAGCATTTT. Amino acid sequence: CASKKGAGHQPQHF.

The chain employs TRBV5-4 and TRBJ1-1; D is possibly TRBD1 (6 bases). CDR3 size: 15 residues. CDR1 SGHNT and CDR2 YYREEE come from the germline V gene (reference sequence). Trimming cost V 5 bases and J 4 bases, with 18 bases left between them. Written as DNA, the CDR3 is TGTGCCAGCAGTTTACAGGGAATCCCGTCCACTGAAGCTTTCTTT. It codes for CASSLQGIPSTEAFF.

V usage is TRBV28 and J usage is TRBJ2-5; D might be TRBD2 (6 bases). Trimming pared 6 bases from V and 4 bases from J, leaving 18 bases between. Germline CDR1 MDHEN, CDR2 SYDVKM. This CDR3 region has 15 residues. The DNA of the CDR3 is TGTGCCAGCAGCCCAAGCAGGGTCGGGGGAGAGACCCAGTACTTC. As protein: CASSPSRVGGETQYF.

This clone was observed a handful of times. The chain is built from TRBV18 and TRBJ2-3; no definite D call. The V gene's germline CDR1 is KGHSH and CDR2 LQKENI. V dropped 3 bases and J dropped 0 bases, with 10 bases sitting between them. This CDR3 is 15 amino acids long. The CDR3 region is CASSPAVSSTDTQYF. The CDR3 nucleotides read TGTGCCAGCTCACCTGCAGTCTCTAGCACAGATACGCAGTATTTT.

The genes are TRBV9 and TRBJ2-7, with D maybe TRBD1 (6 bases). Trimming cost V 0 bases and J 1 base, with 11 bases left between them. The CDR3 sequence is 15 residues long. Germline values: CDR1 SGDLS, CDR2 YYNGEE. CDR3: CASSVEQGPSYEQYF. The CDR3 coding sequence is TGTGCCAGCAGCGTAGAACAGGGACCTTCCTACGAGCAGTACTTC.

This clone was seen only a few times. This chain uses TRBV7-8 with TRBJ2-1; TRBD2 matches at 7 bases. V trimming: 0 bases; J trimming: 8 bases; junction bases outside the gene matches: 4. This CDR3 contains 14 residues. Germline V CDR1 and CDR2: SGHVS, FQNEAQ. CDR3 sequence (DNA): TGTGCCAGCAGCTTAGCGGGAGGGGCGCATGAGCAGTTCTTC. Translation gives CASSLAGGAHEQFF.

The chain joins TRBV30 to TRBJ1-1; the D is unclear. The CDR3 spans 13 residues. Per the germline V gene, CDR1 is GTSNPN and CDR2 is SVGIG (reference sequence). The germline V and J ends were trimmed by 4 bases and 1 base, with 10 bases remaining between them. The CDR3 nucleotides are TGTGCCTGGACCGGTCGGGGGAACACTGAAGCTTTCTTT. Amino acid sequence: CAWTGRGNTEAFF.